One and the same sample provided the 5 T cell receptor beta chains below, sequenced in a study of Ad26.COV2.S vaccination and SARS-CoV-2 variants listed by TCRdb under 2021. Libraries were made using the immunoSEQ multiplex PCR assay. TCRdb mirrors the immuneACCESS table, restricted to in-frame sequences. Some clones are absent from its copies; in checked studies, under half trace to an unresolved V gene, and the reason for the others is unknown. Recorded for this sample are under 500,000 clones; about 92% of them occurred a single time. More than 1.5% of the sample is taken by the ten largest. Taken with the paper, the label for treatment or condition translates to: roughly 18 received Ad26.COV2.S at low or high dose, single or two shots; a few received placebo; per-sample allocation not given. For vaccine and placebo recipients, repertoires were sequenced using samples collected on day 63 after the first injection.

The source was peripheral blood, collected in a trial of Ad26.COV2.S vaccine versus placebo. The receptors shown here come from a person between 18 and 65 years old who received the Ad26.COV2.S COVID-19 vaccine or a placebo.

Turning to this clone: Other nucleotide sequences in the sample specify the same CDR3. This sequence joins TRBV11-2 and TRBJ1-6; tentative D call: TRBD1 (5 bases). This CDR3 is built from 16 residues. V lost 5 bases and J lost 6, with 17 bases in between. CDR1 is SGHAT, CDR2 FQNNGV, per germline. Written as DNA, the CDR3 is TGTGCCAGCAGCCTATGGGGGAAAGGAGGTAATTCACCCCTCCACTTT. As protein: CASSLWGKGGNSPLHF.

The genes are TRBV6-2 or TRBV6-3 and TRBJ2-5, with D tentatively TRBD1 (6 bases). The germline V gene has CDR1 MNHEY and CDR2 SVGEGT. Trimming took off 5 bases at V and 0 bases at J, with 10 bases between the two ends. This CDR3 spans 14 amino acids. The CDR3 region is CASSPTGNQETQYF. CDR3 nucleotides: TGTGCCAGCAGTCCAACAGGGAACCAAGAGACCCAGTACTTC.

The V call is TRBV30, the J call TRBJ2-7, with 9 bases identical to TRBD1. Trimming at V came to 2 bases and at J to 5 bases, leaving 10 bases not matched to a gene. This CDR3 region has 15 residues. Germline CDR1 GTSNPN, CDR2 SVGIG (reference sequence). The CDR3 loop reads CAWSHGGTGSHEQYF. The CDR3 DNA sequence: TGTGCCTGGAGTCACGGGGGGACAGGGTCCCACGAGCAGTACTTC.

The chain links TRBV7-7 to TRBJ2-1, with D possibly matching TRBD2 (7 bases). From germline, CDR1 is SSHAT and CDR2 FNYEAQ (reference sequence). The CDR3 spans 16 residues. Between the trimmed V and J ends, which lost 5 bases and 4 bases, there was a span of 18 bases. CDR3 sequence: CASSPGAGAAYNEQFF. The CDR3 bases are TGTGCCAGCAGCCCGGGGGCGGGGGCAGCTTACAATGAGCAGTTCTTC.

This rearrangement joins TRBV18 to TRBJ2-7; D remains unclear. Germline-derived CDR1 and CDR2 are KGHSH and LQKENI. Trimming stripped 6 bases from V and 1 base from J, with 19 bases between. This CDR3 region has 16 residues. CDR3 sequence (DNA): TGTGCCAGCTCCTCCCTTGGGGTTGGGCGGTCCTACGAGCAGTACTTC. Its translation is CASSSLGVGRSYEQYF.